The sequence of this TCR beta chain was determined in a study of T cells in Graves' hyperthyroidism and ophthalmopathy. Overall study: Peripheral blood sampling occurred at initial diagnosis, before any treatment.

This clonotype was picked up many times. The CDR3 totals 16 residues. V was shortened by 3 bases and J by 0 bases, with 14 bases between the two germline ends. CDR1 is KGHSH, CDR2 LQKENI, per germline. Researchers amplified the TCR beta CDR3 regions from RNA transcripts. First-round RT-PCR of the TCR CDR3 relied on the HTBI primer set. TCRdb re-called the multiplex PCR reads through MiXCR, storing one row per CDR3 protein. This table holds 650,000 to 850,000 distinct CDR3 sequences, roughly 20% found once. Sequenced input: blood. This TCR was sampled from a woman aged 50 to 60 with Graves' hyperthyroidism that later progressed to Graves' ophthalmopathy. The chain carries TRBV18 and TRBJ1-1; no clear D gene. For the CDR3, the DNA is TGTGCCAGCTCACCGGGAACGGGGAAGATGAACACTGAAGCTTTCTTT. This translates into CASSPGTGKMNTEAFF.